This TCR beta chain was captured in a study of blood T cell repertoires in COVID-19. As for the study in general: Some COVID-19 samples were acute and others convalescent; all came from the United States, Italy and Spain. In each case, the material was cDNA or gDNA derived from T cells, B-cell-depleted T cells, or PBMCs.

Only one count was recorded for this clone. Looked up from germline, CDR1 is SGHTA and CDR2 is FQGNSA. This CDR3 region has 18 residues. The J segment lost 1 base and the V segment lost 0 bases, leaving 5 bases of the junction unmatched. As originally analysed: Amplifying reference gene primers gave estimates of nucleated cell counts. Clones were read by immunoSEQ multiplex PCR, and TCRdb kept only the in-frame ones, dropping some. D and trimming come from the DNA, and the V and J calls and clone size come from that table. The data show about 340,000 clones, around 88% seen once. The sequenced sample consisted of peripheral blood. The source of this sequence is a young man with active or convalescent COVID-19. The chain joins TRBV7-2 to TRBJ2-1; 11 nucleotides match TRBD2. The CDR3 DNA sequence: TGTGCCAGCAGCTTAGCGGTAGCGGGAGGGCCGTCCTACAATGAGCAGTTCTTC. It codes for CASSLAVAGGPSYNEQFF.